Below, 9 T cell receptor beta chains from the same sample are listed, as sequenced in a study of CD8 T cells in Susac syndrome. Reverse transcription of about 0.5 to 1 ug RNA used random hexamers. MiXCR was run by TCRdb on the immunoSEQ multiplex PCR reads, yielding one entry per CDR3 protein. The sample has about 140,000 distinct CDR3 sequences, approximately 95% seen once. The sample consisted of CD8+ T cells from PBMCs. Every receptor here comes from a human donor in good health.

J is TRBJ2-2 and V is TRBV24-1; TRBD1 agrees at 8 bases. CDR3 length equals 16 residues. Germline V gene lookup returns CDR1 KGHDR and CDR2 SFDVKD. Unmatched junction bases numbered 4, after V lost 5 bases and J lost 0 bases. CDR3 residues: CATSAYRGTNTGELFF. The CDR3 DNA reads TGTGCCACCAGTGCGTACAGGGGGACGAACACCGGGGAGCTGTTTTTT.

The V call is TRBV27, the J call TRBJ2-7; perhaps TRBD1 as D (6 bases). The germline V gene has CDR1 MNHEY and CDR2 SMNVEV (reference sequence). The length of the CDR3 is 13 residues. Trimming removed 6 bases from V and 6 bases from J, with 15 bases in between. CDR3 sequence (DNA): TGTGCCAGCAGATCTGGACAGTCCGGCGAGCAGTACTTC. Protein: CASRSGQSGEQYF.

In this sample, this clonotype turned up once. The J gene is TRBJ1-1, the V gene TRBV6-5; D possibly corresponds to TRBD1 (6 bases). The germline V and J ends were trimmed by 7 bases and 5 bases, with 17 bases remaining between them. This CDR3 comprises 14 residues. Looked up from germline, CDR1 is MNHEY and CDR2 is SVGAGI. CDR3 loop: CASTLQGPRTEAFF. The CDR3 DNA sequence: TGTGCCAGCACCCTACAGGGACCGCGTACTGAAGCTTTCTTT.

CDR3 bases: TGTGCCAGCAGCGTCGGACTAGCGGGGTACGAGCAGTACTTC. Residues: CASSVGLAGYEQYF. J is TRBJ2-7 and V is TRBV9; 12 bases are a match to TRBD2. CDR3 size: 14 residues. V dropped 2 bases and J dropped 4; count of bases not matched to a gene: 1. Germline CDR1 and CDR2: SGDLS and YYNGEE.

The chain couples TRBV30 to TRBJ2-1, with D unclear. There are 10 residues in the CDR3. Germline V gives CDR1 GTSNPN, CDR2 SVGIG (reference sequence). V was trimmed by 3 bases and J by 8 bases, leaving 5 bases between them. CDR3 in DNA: TGTGCCTGGAGACCTCATGAGCAGTTCTTC. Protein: CAWRPHEQFF.

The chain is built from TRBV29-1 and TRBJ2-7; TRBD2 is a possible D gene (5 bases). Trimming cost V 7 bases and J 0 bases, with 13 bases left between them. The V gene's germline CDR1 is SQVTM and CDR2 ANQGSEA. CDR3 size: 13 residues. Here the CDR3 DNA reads TGCAGCGCTGGGAGCGGCAGCTCCTACGAGCAGTACTTC. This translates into CSAGSGSSYEQYF.

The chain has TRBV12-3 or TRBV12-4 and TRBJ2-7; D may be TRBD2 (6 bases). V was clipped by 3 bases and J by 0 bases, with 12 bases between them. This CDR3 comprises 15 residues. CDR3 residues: CASSFGGVNSYEQYF. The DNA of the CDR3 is TGTGCCAGCAGTTTCGGCGGGGTTAACTCCTACGAGCAGTACTTC.

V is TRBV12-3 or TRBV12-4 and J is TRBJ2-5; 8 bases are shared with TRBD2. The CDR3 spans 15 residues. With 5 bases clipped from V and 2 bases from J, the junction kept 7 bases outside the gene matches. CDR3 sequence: CASSPETSGQETQYF. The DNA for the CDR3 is TGTGCCAGCAGTCCGGAAACTAGCGGTCAAGAGACCCAGTACTTC.

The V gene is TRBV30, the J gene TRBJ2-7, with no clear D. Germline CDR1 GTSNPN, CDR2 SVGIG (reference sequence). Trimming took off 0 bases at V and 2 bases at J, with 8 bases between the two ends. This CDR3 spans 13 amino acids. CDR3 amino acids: CAWSVGGTYEQYF. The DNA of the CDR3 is TGTGCCTGGAGTGTGGGCGGCACCTACGAGCAGTACTTC.